The sequence of this T cell receptor beta chain was determined in a study of T-cell reconstitution after alpha-beta-depleted transplantation in children (dated by TCRdb to the mid-2010s). Regarding the study in general: T-cell immune reconstitution after TCRalphabeta/CD19-depleted allogeneic hematopoietic cell transplantation in children was quantitatively tracked in the study by means of TCR repertoire profiling.

Study-level results and caveats: Over the following months the frequencies of hyperexpanded clones went down, and after one year T-cell counts and TCRbeta diversity were mostly credited to newly produced T cells. In some patients, the high TCRbeta diversity seen at day 60 was put down to recipient T cells and intrathymic progenitors that had survived conditioning. About two months after transplant, the apparently early recovery of alphabetaT-cell counts reportedly depended on just several hundred clones that had expanded rapidly and came from non-depleted graft cells.

The CDR3 runs 13 amino acids, cysteine and phenylalanine included. Only the CDR3 region is kept as DNA, spanning 39 bases read in frame from base 1. The germline V gene yields SQVTM for CDR1 and ANQGSEA for CDR2. V drops 4 bases and J drops 3 bases, leaving 10 bases in between. Of note for this clonotype: It has no known antigen specificity. Within one base of it there is no much larger clone, and no base qualities were kept.

The library was generated by PCR. Instrument used: Illumina HiSeq 2500. To normalize quantification of the TCRbeta repertoire, the TCR libraries were built with molecular barcoding that relied on unique molecular identifiers. TCRdb redid the processing of the public reads, applying fastp at Q25 and MiXCR, and retained in-frame beta chains. Under each unique CDR3 protein, matching rows form one entry showing the most common genes and DNA. In all, the sample holds a few hundred thousand distinct CDR3 sequences, and 43% of those were seen once. Roughly 27% of the sample is in the top ten clones. The treatment or condition label here, explained by the study, means: allogeneic hematopoietic cell transplantation with graft depleted of TCRalphabeta T cells and CD19 B cells. Transplant recipients were children who received TCRalphabeta/CD19-depleted allogeneic hematopoietic cell grafts.

The receptor chain draws on TRBV29-1 and TRBJ2-1, with an unclear D gene assignment. The sequencing here drew on PBMCs, taken before TCRalphabeta/CD19-depleted stem cell transplant. This clonotype was obtained from a girl aged 2 to 10 with aplastic anemia, due to receive a stem cell transplant. The DNA reads TGCAGCGTTGCAAAGGGAAGCTACAATGAGCAGTTCTTC. Its product reads: CSVAKGSYNEQFF.